This is a list of T cell receptor beta chains from one sample in a study of vaccination and CD4 T cells after COVID-19. MiXCR, run by TCRdb on the PCR reads, gives a single entry per CDR3 protein. The data contain some 15,000 distinct CDR3 sequences, around 59% of them singletons. The antigens these receptors bind are not known. Sequenced material: CD4+ T cells from blood, cultured in vitro. The receptors originated from a human donor who had recovered from COVID-19. Each CDR3 is given with its conserved first and last residue.

TRBJ1-1	TRBV28	CASSKYTDTEAFF
TRBJ2-7	TRBV30	CAWSRGEYYEQYF
TRBJ2-7	TRBV20-1	CSARIPRTGGYEQYF
TRBJ2-7	TRBV20-1	CSARVGGRSEQYF
TRBJ2-5	TRBV5-4	CASSLGRQGQETQYF
TRBJ1-5	TRBV6-2/TRBV6-3	CASSYSHGQPQHF
TRBJ1-2	TRBV6-4	CASLPPPNVIRYTF
TRBJ1-3	TRBV20-1	CSAKGGPVDTIYF
TRBJ1-6	TRBV14	CASSQGRHNSPLHF
TRBJ2-7	TRBV20-1	CSARDLGPQGPTYEQYF
TRBJ1-2	TRBV20-1	CSRGLSSGYTF
TRBJ2-7	TRBV2	CASRMTYEQYF
TRBJ2-7	TRBV6-1	CASSEFSQQEQYF
TRBJ1-5	TRBV10-3	CASSRGSGHQPQHF
TRBJ1-2	TRBV20-1	CSVKGPGDSYGYTF
TRBJ2-2	TRBV10-3	CAIRRDGATRLTGELFF
TRBJ1-2	TRBV7-2	CASSLAQNYGYTF
TRBJ1-1	TRBV30	CAWQGVVGTEAFF
TRBJ2-7	TRBV7-2	CASSPRRTGRAPPYF
TRBJ2-2	TRBV20-1	CSAPGTRNTGELFF
TRBJ2-7	TRBV6-1	CASSEIVSREQYF